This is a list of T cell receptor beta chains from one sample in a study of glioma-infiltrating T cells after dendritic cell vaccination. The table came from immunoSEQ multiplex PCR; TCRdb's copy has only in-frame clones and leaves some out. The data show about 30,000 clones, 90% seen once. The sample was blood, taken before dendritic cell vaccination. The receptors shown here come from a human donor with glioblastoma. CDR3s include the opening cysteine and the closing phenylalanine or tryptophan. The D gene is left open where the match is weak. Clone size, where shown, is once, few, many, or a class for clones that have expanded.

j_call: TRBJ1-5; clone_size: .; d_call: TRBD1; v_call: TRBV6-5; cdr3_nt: TGTGCCAGCAGGCGGGACAGGGGGCCGGGTCAGCCCCAGCATTTT; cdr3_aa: CASRRDRGPGQPQHF
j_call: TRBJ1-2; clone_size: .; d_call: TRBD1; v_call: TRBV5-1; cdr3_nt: TGCGCCAGCAGCCAACGACAGGGTGACTATGTGAGGACCTTC; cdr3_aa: CASSQRQGDYVRTF
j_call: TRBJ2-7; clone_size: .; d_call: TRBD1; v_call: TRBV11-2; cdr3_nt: TGTGCCAGCAGCCTTACCCGGGACAGGAGGTACGAGCAGTACTTC; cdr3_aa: CASSLTRDRRYEQYF
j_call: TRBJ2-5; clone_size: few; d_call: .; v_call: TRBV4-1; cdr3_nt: TGCGCCAGCAGCCAAGGGCGCATGGGGGCTCGAGAGACCCAGTACTTC; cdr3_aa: CASSQGRMGARETQYF
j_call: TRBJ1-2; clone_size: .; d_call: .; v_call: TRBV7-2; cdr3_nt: TGTGCCAGCAGCTTAGGACAGAGCGGGGGCTACACCTTC; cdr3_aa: CASSLGQSGGYTF
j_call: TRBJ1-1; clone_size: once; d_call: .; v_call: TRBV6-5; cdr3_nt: TGTGCCAGCAGCCCAGGGAGGGCTGAAGCTTTCTTT; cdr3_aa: CASSPGRAEAFF
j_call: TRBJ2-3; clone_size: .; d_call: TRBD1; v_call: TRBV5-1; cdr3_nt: TGCGCCAGCAGCTTAAACCTGCAGGGGGACACAGGTACGCAGTATTTT; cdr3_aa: CASSLNLQGDTGTQYF
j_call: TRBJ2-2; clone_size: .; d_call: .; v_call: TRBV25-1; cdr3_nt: TGTGCCAGCTCCTCTATGAACACCGGGGAGCTGTTTTTT; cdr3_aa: CASSSMNTGELFF
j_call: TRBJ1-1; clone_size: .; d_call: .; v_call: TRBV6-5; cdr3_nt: TGTGCCAGCAGTTATGGGGGCCCGAACACTGAAGCTTTCTTT; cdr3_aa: CASSYGGPNTEAFF
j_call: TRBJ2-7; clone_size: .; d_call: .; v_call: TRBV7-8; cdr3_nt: TGTGCCAGCAGCTTAGTACCTGCCGAGCAGTACTTC; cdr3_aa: CASSLVPAEQYF
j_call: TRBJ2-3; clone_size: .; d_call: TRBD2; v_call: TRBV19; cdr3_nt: TGTGCCAGTAGGAGGTTAGCGGGGGAGGATACGCAGTATTTT; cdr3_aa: CASRRLAGEDTQYF
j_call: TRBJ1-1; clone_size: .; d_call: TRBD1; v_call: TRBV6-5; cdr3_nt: TGTGCCAGCAGTTCGCGACAGGGGGCGAACACTGAAGCTTTCTTT; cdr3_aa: CASSSRQGANTEAFF
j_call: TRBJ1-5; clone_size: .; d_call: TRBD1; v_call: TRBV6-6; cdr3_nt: TGTGCCAGCCACGCGGGACAGGGGGTGTTTCAGCCCCAGCATTTT; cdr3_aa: CASHAGQGVFQPQHF
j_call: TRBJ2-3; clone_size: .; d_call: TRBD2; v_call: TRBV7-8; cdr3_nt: TGTGCCAGCAGCCTAGGGACTAGCGGTAGCACAGATACGCAGTATTTT; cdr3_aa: CASSLGTSGSTDTQYF
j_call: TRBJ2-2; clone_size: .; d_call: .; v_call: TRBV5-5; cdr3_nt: TGTGCCAGCAGCTTGGGGACTTCCGGGGAGCTGTTTTTT; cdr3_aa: CASSLGTSGELFF
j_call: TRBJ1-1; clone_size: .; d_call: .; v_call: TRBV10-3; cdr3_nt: TGTGACATCAGTGCCGGGGATTTGAACACTGAAGCTTTCTTT; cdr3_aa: CDISAGDLNTEAFF
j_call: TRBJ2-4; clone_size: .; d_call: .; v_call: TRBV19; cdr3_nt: TGTGCCAGTAGTTGGCAGCGAGGGATTCTCAAAAACATTCAGTACTTC; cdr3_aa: CASSWQRGILKNIQYF
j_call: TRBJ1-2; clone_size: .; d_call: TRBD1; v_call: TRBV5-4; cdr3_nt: TGTGCCAGCAGTTCTACAGGGGCCTATGGCTACACCTTC; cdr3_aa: CASSSTGAYGYTF
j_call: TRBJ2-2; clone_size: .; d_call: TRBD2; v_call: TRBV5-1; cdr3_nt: TGCGCCAGCAGCCTCCGGCGGGAGGGGCCGGCGGAGCTGTTTTTT; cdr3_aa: CASSLRREGPAELFF
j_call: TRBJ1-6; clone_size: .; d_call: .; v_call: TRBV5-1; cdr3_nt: TGCGCCAGCAGCTTGAGCGGGGTGAGCTCCTATAATTCACCCCTCCACTTT; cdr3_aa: CASSLSGVSSYNSPLHF
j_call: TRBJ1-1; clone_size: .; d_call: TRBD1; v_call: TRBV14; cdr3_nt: TGTGCCAGCAGCCAACACAGGGGGCCCACTGAAGCTTTCTTT; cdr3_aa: CASSQHRGPTEAFF
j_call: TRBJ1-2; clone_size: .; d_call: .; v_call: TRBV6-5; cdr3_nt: TGTGCCAGCAGTTACGGGGGCGGGTCCTATGGCTACACCTTC; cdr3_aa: CASSYGGGSYGYTF
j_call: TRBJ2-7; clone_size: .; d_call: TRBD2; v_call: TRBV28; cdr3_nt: TGTGCCAGCAGTTCGCCTCGGTGGGGGGGCTACGAGCAGTACTTC; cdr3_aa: CASSSPRWGGYEQYF
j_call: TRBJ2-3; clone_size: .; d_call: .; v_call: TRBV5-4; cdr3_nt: TGTGCCAGCAGCGTCTGGCTGGAGGCCAGCACAGATACGCAGTATTTT; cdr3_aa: CASSVWLEASTDTQYF
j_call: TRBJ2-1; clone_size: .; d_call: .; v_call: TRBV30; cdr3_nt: TGTGCCTGGAGTCCCTCGGGTCAGCCCTACAATGAGCAGTTCTTC; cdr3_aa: CAWSPSGQPYNEQFF
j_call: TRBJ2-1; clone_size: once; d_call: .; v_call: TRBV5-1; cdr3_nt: TGCGCCAGCAGCTTGGGGACAGAAAGCTACAATGAGCAGTTCTTC; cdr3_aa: CASSLGTESYNEQFF
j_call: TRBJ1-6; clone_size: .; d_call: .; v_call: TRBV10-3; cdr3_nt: TGTGCCATCAGTGAGGCGGGGAGTGATTCACCCCTCCACTTT; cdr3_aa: CAISEAGSDSPLHF